Listed here are 8 T cell receptor beta chains from one sample, sequenced in a study of regulatory dendritic cells for organ transplantation. The table came from immunoSEQ multiplex PCR; TCRdb's copy has only in-frame clones and leaves some out. This table holds fewer than 40,000 clones, about 89% found once. Sequenced material: naive CD8+ T cells from blood. Described subset: CD45RA+ naive T cells. Receptors originate from a human donor in good health.

The rearrangement joins TRBV13 to TRBJ2-3; a possible D gene is TRBD2 (6 bases). Trimming pared 5 bases from V and 2 bases from J, leaving 11 bases between. CDR3 size: 14 residues. Germline V gene lookup returns CDR1 PRHDT and CDR2 FYEKMQ (reference sequence). The CDR3, as DNA: TGTGCCAGCAGCCGGGGACTGCTCACAGATACGCAGTATTTT. Translation gives CASSRGLLTDTQYF.

The chain has TRBV14 and TRBJ2-5; 10 bases are a match to TRBD2. V lost 3 bases, J lost 3 bases, and 1 base stayed unmatched. CDR1 and CDR2 (germline): SGHDN, FVKESK. CDR3 size: 14 residues. CDR3 sequence (DNA): TGTGCCAGCAGCCACCTAGCGGGGGAAGAGACCCAGTACTTC. The encoded protein is CASSHLAGEETQYF. Full variable domain (rest looked up from reference TRBV14 and TRBJ2-5): EAGVTQFPSHSVIEKGQTVTLRCDPISGHDNLYWYRRVMGKEIKFLLHFVKESKQDESGMPNNRFLAERTGGTYSTLKVQPAELEDSGVYFCASSHLAGEETQYFGPGTRLLVL.

CDR3 sequence: CASSYRGQAQPQHF. CDR3 nucleotides: TGTGCCAGCAGTTACAGAGGACAGGCTCAGCCCCAGCATTTT. This chain connects TRBV28 to TRBJ1-5; 7 nucleotides agree with TRBD1. From germline, CDR1 is MDHEN and CDR2 SYDVKM. This CDR3 comprises 14 residues. V was clipped by 4 bases and J by 6 bases; unmatched bases: 6.

The chain couples TRBV4-2 to TRBJ2-5; 7 nucleotides align to TRBD2. The V segment lost 1 base and the J segment 2 bases; nucleotides outside the gene matches: 13. Germline assignment: CDR1 LGHNA and CDR2 YNFKEQ. The CDR3 runs 18 residues. The CDR3 DNA is TGTGCCAGCAGCCAAGTCCCCAGCGGGGCCAACCTACAAGAGACCCAGTACTTC. It is translated as CASSQVPSGANLQETQYF.

This clone was detected only once. The J gene is TRBJ2-3, the V gene TRBV7-9; 8 bases are a match to TRBD1. CDR1 is SEHNR and CDR2 is FQNEAQ in the germline V gene (reference sequence). CDR3 length equals 17 residues. V lost 5 bases, J lost 0 bases, and 10 bases stayed unmatched. The CDR3 bases are TGTGCCAGCAGCCCACTCGGGACAGGCACTAGCACAGATACGCAGTATTTT. Translated, it gives CASSPLGTGTSTDTQYF. The entire variable domain, with the rest obtained from reference TRBV7-9 and TRBJ2-3, is as follows: DTGVSQNPRHKITKRGQNVTFRCDPISEHNRLYWYRQTLGQGPEFLTYFQNEAQLEKSRLLSDRFSAERPKGSFSTLEIQRTEQGDSAMYLCASSPLGTGTSTDTQYFGPGTRLTVL.

Details on this clone: One end of the junction fails to match germline, which may point to a read error. V usage is TRBV28 and J usage is TRBJ2-5, with D hard to call. Germline CDR1 is MDHEN and CDR2 is SYDVKM. This CDR3 has 13 amino acids. Here the CDR3 reads CASSLVLLDPSDF. The CDR3 region has the DNA TGTGCCAGCAGTTTAGTCTTACTCGATCCGAGCGACTTC.

The J gene is TRBJ2-7, the V gene TRBV13, with 7 bases lining up with TRBD1. J gave up 3 bases and V 7 bases, and 9 bases lay outside the gene matches. Germline V lookup: CDR1 PRHDT, CDR2 FYEKMQ (reference sequence). CDR3 length: 14 amino acids. CDR3 loop: CASNRGQSYYEQYF. The DNA for the CDR3 is TGTGCCAGCAATAGGGGACAGAGTTACTACGAGCAGTACTTC.

This clone came up a few times. The genes are TRBV11-2 and TRBJ1-2; a weak D match, TRBD1 (5 bases). Germline V CDR1 and CDR2: SGHAT, FQNNGV. The V gene lost 2 bases and the J gene lost 0 bases, with 10 bases spanning the gap. The CDR3 runs 15 residues. For the CDR3, the DNA is TGTGCCAGCAGCTTACCTGGAGGGGCTAACTATGGCTACACCTTC. The encoded protein is CASSLPGGANYGYTF.